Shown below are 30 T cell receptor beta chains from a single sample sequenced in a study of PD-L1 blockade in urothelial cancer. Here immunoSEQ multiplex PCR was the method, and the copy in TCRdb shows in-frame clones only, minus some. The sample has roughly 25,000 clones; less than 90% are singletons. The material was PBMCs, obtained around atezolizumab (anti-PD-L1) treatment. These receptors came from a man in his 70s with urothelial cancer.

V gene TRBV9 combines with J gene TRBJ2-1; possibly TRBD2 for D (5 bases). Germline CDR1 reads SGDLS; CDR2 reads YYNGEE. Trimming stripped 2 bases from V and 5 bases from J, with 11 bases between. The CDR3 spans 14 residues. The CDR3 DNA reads TGTGCCAGCAGCGTCTCTACGGAGGACAATGAGCAGTTCTTC. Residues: CASSVSTEDNEQFF.

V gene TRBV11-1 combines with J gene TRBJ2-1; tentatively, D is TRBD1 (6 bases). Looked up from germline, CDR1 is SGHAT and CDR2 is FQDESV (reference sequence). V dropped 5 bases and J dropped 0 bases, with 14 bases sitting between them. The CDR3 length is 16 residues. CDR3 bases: TGTGCCAGCAGCCGTCATCGGGACACCTCCTACAATGAGCAGTTCTTC. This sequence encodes CASSRHRDTSYNEQFF.

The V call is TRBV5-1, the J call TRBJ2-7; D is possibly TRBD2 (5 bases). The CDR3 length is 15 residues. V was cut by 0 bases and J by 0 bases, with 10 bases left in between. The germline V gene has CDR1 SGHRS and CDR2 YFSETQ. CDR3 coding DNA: TGCGCCAGCAGCTTGGAGGCAGGACTCTCCTACGAGCAGTACTTC. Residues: CASSLEAGLSYEQYF.

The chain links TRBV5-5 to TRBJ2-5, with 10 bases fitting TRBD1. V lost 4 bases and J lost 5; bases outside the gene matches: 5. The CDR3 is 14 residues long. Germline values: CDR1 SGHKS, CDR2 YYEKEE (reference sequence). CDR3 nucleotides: TGTGCCAGCAGCCAGACAGGGGGCTGGGAGACCCAGTACTTC. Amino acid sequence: CASSQTGGWETQYF.

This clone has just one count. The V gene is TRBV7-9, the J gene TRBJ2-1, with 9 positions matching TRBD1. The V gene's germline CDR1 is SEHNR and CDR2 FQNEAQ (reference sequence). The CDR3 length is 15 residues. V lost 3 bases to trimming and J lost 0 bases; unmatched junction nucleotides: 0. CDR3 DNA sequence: TGTGCCAGCAGCTTGGGACAGGGCTCCTACAATGAGCAGTTCTTC. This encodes CASSLGQGSYNEQFF.

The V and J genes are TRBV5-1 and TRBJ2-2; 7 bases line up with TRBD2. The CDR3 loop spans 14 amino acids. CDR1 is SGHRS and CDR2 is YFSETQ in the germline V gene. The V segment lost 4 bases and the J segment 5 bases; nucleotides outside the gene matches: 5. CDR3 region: CASSRTSSTGELFF. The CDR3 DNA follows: TGCGCCAGCAGCCGGACTAGTTCGACCGGGGAGCTGTTTTTT.

This chain's CDR3 is CASSLRGQVGTEAFF. For the CDR3, the DNA is TGTGCCAGCAGCTTAAGGGGACAGGTGGGGACTGAAGCTTTCTTT. V gene TRBV7-9 combines with J gene TRBJ1-1; 8 bases are shared with TRBD1. The CDR3 loop spans 15 amino acids. Germline CDR1 is SEHNR and CDR2 is FQNEAQ (reference sequence). Losses at the gene ends were 2 bases for V and 5 bases for J; bases not matched to a gene: 7. The complete variable domain, with remaining parts taken from reference TRBV7-9 and TRBJ1-1, reads DTGVSQNPRHKITKRGQNVTFRCDPISEHNRLYWYRQTLGQGPEFLTYFQNEAQLEKSRLLSDRFSAERPKGSFSTLEIQRTEQGDSAMYLCASSLRGQVGTEAFFGQGTRLTVV.

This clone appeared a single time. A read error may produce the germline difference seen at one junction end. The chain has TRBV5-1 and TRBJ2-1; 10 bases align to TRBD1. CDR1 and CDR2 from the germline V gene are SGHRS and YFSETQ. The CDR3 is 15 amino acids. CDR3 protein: CVSSAGTGAYNEQFF. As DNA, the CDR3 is TGCGTCAGCAGCGCCGGGACAGGGGCCTACAATGAGCAGTTCTTC. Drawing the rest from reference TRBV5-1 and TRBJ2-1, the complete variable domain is KAGVTQTPRYLIKTRGQQVTLSCSPISGHRSVSWYQQTPGQGLQFLFEYFSETQRNKGNFPGRFSGRQFSNSRSEMNVSTLELGDSALYLCVSSAGTGAYNEQFFGPGTRLTVL.

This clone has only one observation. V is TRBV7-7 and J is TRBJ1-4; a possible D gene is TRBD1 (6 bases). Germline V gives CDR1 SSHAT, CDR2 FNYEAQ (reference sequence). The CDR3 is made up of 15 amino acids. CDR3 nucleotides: TGTGCTACCGCGACAGGTTCGGGTGTAAATGAAAAACTGTTTTTT. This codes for CATATGSGVNEKLFF.

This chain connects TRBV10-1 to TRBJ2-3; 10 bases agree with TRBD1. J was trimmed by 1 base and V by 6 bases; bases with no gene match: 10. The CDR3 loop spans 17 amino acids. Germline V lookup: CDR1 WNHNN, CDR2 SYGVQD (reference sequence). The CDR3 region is CASRSGTGDFRTDTQYF. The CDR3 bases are TGCGCCAGCAGATCCGGGACAGGGGATTTCCGCACAGATACGCAGTATTTT.

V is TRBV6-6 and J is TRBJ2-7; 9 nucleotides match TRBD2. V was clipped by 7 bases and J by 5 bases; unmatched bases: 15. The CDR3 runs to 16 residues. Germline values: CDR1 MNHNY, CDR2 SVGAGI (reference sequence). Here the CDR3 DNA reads TGTGCCAGCACCAAACGGTCAGGGACTAGCCCTAACGAGCAGTACTTC. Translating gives CASTKRSGTSPNEQYF.

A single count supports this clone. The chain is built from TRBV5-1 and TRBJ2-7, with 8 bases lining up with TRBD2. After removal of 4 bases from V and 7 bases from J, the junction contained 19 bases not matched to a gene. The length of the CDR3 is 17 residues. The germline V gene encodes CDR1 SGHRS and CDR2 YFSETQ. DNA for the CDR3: TGCGCCAGCAGCAGGGATGCGGGGGGAGAAAGTATCCGGGAGCAGTACTTC. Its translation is CASSRDAGGESIREQYF.

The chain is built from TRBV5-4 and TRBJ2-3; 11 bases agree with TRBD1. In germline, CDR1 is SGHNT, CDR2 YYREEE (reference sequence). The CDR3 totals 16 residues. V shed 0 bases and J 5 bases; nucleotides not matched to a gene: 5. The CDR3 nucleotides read TGTGCCAGCAGCTTGGGGGCGGGACAGGGGGGAGATACGCAGTATTTT. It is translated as CASSLGAGQGGDTQYF.

CDR3 loop: CASSLARGRVGNEQFF. CDR3 sequence (DNA): TGCGCCAGCAGCTTGGCCCGGGGGAGGGTCGGCAATGAGCAGTTCTTC. The chain carries TRBV5-1 and TRBJ2-1; TRBD2 agrees at 7 bases. The germline V gene has CDR1 SGHRS and CDR2 YFSETQ. The CDR3 has 16 amino acids. The V segment lost 0 bases and the J segment 6 bases; nucleotides outside the gene matches: 9.

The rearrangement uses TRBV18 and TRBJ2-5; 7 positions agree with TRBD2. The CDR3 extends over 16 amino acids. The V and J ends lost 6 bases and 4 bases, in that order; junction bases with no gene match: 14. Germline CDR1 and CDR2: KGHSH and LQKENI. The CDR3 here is CASSQAAGGSGETQYF. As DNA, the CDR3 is TGTGCCAGCTCTCAAGCGGCGGGCGGGAGCGGAGAGACCCAGTACTTC.

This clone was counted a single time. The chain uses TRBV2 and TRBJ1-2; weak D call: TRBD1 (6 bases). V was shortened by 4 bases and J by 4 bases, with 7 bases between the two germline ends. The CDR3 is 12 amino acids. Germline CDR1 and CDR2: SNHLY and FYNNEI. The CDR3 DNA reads TGTGCCAGCAGTGTGGACAGCTATGGCTACACCTTC. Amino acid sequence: CASSVDSYGYTF.

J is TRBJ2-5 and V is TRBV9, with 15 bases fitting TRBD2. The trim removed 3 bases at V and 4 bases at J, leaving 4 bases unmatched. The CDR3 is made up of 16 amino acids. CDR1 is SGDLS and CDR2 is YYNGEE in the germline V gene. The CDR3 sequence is CASSEVGLAGGETQYF. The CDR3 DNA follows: TGTGCCAGCAGCGAAGTGGGACTAGCGGGGGGAGAGACCCAGTACTTC.

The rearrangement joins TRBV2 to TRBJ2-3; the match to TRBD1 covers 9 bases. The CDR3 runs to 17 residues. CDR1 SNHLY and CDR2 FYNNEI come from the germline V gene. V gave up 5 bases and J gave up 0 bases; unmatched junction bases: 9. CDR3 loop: CASSSLDRGTSTDTQYF. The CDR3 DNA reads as TGTGCCAGCAGTAGTCTCGACAGGGGGACGAGCACAGATACGCAGTATTTT. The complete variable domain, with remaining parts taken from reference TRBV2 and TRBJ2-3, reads EPEVTQTPSHQVTQMGQEVILRCVPISNHLYFYWYRQILGQKVEFLVSFYNNEISEKSEIFDDQFSVERPDGSNFTLKIRSTKLEDSAMYFCASSSLDRGTSTDTQYFGPGTRLTVL.

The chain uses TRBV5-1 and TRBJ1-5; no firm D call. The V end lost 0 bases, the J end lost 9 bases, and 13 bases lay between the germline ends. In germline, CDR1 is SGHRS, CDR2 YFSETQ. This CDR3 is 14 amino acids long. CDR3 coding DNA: TGCGCCAGCAGCTTGGTGGAGGGCGTCTCGCCCCAGCATTTT. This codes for CASSLVEGVSPQHF.

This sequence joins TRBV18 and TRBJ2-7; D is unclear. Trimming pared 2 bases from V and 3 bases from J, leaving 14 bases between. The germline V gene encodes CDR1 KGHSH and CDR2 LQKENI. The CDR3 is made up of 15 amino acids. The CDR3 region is CASSPGPETNYEQYF. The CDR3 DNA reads TGTGCCAGCTCACCAGGCCCAGAAACCAACTACGAGCAGTACTTC.

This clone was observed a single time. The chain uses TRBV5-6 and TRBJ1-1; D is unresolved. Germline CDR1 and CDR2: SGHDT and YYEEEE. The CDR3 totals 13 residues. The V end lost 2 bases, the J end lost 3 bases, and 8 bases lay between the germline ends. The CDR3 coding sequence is TGTGCCAGCAGCTTCACAGAAGACACTGAAGCTTTCTTT. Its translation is CASSFTEDTEAFF.

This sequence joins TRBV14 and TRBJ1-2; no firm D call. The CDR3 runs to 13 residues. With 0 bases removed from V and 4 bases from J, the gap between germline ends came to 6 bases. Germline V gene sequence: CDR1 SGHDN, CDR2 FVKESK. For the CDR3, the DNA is TGTGCCAGCAGCCAAGACGAGGTCTATGGCTACACCTTC. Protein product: CASSQDEVYGYTF.

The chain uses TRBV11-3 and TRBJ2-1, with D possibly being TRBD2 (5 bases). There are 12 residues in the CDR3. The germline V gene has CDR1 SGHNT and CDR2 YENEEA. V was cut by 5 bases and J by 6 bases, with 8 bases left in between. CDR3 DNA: TGTGCCAGCAGCCGTACTAGCAATGAGCAGTTCTTC. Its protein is CASSRTSNEQFF.

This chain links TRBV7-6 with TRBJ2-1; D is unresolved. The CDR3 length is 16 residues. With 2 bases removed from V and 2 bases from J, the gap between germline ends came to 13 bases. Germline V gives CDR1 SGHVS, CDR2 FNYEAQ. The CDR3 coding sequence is TGTGCCAGCAGCTTATTAGTGACTCAAGCCTACAATGAGCAGTTCTTC. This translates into CASSLLVTQAYNEQFF.

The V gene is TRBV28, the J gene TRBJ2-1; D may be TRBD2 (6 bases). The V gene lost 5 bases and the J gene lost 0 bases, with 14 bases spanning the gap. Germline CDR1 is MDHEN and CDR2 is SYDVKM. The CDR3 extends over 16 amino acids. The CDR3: CASSPGDWSSYNEQFF. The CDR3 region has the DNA TGTGCCAGCAGTCCCGGGGACTGGAGCTCCTACAATGAGCAGTTCTTC.

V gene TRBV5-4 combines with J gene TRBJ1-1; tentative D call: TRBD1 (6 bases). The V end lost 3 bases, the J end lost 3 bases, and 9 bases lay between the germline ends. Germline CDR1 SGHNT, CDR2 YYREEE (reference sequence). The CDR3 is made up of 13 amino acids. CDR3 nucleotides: TGTGCCAGCAGCTCGTCAGGGGACACTGAAGCTTTCTTT. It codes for CASSSSGDTEAFF.

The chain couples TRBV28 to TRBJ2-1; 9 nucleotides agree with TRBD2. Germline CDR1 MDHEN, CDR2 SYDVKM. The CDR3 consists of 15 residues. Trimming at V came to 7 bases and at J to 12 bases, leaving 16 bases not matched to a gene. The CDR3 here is CASIPSSAGGRRQFF. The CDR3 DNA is TGTGCCAGCATACCCTCTAGCGCGGGAGGGCGAAGGCAGTTCTTC.

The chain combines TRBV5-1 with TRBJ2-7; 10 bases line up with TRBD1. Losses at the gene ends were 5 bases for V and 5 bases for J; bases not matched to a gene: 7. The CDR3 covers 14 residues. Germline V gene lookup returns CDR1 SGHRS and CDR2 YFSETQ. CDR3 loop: CASSGTGEWDEQYF. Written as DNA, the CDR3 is TGCGCCAGCAGTGGGACAGGGGAATGGGACGAGCAGTACTTC.

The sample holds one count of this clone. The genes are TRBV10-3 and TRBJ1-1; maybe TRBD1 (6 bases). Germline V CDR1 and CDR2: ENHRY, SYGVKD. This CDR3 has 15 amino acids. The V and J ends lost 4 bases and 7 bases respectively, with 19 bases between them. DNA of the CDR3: TGTGCCATCAGTGCCCGGGCAGGGGAGTTCAGTGAAGCTTTCTTT. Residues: CAISARAGEFSEAFF.

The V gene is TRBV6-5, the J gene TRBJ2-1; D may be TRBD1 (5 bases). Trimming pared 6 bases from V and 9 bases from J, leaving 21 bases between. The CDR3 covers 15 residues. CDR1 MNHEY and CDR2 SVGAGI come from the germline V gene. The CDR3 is CASRPTNQRQGEQFF. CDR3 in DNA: TGTGCCAGCAGACCGACGAACCAGCGCCAGGGTGAGCAGTTCTTC.